One T cell receptor beta chain is described in this entry. Its specificity is not known. The PCR was carried out with 60 Vbeta primers and 13 Jbeta primers. Profiled with immunoSEQ multiplex PCR; TCRdb holds only in-frame clones, not every one. The data contain under 300,000 clones, just over 70% of them seen just once; the ten biggest clones take up 2% to 2.5%. The germline V gene encodes CDR1 MNHNS and CDR2 SASEGT. This CDR3 is 16 amino acids long. V lost 2 bases and J lost 2; bases outside the gene matches: 5. These data are taken from a study of cytomegalovirus exposure and HLA in healthy donors. The study sampled nominally healthy donors, though unrecorded immune exposures were likely. Study findings and constraints: Compared with the roughly 700-donor mean, an Asian-associated ancestry cluster reportedly had fewer N-insertions, according to a later analysis.

The V and J genes are TRBV6-1 and TRBJ2-3; 9 bases line up with TRBD2. The TCR originated in a female donor in good health and CMV-seronegative. Sequencing used PBMCs. The CDR3 loop is CASSEIAGVNTDTQYF. DNA of the CDR3: TGTGCCAGCAGTGAAATAGCGGGAGTGAACACAGATACGCAGTATTTT.